This T cell receptor (beta chain) was identified during a study of blood T cell repertoires in COVID-19. Data came from immunoSEQ multiplex PCR; TCRdb stores just in-frame clones and leaves some out. The table has about 180,000 clones, around 85% seen once. Germline V lookup: CDR1 MNHEY, CDR2 SVGEGT. The CDR3 runs 15 residues. Losses at the gene ends were 5 bases for V and 0 bases for J; bases not matched to a gene: 6. This clonotype was sampled from a man aged 35 to 55 who had recovered from COVID-19. The chain couples TRBV6-2 or TRBV6-3 to TRBJ2-7; TRBD1 aligns across 8 bases. The sequenced sample consisted of PBMCs or T cells enriched from blood (not recorded which). The CDR3 nucleotides read TGTGCCAGCAGTCACCGGGACAGGAGCTCCTACGAGCAGTACTTC. Its translation is CASSHRDRSSYEQYF.